The T cell receptor beta chain under discussion was sequenced for a study of Graves' ophthalmopathy and Graves' hyperthyroidism. Findings and caveats of the study: The model's prediction of ophthalmopathy progression had roughly 71% sensitivity and approximately 72% specificity. Detection in blood was also observed for most expanded thyroid clonotypes above 0.001 frequency.

Amplified material comprised TCR beta CDR3 regions derived from RNA transcripts. HTBI-primed RT-PCR formed the first round, and a multiplex PCR formed the second. TCRdb itself ran the multiplex PCR reads through MiXCR, one entry per CDR3 protein. The sample lists 400,000 to 450,000 distinct CDR3 sequences, under 25% occurring once. Stable hyperthyroidism was defined by absence of ophthalmopathy within 18 months of follow-up. If patients had other autoimmune diseases, uncontrolled infections, pregnancy or lactation, they were excluded. Germline-derived CDR1 and CDR2 are SEHNR and FQNEAQ (reference sequence). CDR3 length: 14 residues. The ends were cut back, 6 bases at V and 4 bases at J, with 15 bases in the middle. For this clonotype: The antigen remains unidentified.

Sequences were obtained from peripheral blood. The V gene is TRBV7-9, the J gene TRBJ1-1; the D gene is possibly TRBD1 (6 bases). This TCR was sampled from a woman between 18 and 29 years old with stable Graves' hyperthyroidism. The CDR3, as DNA: TGTGCCAGCAGAGCGGACAGATTGAGCACTGAAGCTTTCTTT. Its protein product is CASRADRLSTEAFF.